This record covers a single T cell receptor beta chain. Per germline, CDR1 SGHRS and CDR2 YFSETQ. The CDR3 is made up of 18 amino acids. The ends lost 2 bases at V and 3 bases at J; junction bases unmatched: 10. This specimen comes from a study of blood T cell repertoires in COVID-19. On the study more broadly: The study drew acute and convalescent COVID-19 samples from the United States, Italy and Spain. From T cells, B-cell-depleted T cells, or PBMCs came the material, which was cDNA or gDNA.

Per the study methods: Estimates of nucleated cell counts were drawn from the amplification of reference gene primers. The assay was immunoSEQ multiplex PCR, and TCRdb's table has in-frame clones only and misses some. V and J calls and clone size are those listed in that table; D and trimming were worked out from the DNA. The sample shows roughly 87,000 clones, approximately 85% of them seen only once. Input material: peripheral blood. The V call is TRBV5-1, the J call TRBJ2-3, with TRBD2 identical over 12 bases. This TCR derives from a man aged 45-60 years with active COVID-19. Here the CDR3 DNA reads TGCGCCAGCAGCTTAAGTCTAGCGGGAGGGCTGGAGACAGATACGCAGTATTTT. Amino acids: CASSLSLAGGLETDTQYF.